One sample yielded the 13 T cell receptor beta chains listed below, sequenced in a study of T cell clonotyping in hematopoietic cell transplantation. Clones were sequenced by immunoSEQ multiplex PCR, and TCRdb holds only the in-frame ones, with some missing. The sample includes 10,000 to 15,000 clones, 80% to 95% of them seen just once. Sequencing was done on a sample of peripheral blood mononuclear cells. The receptor set was obtained from a young man in good health. Some clones in this sample may be carry-over from other donors' samples.

V is TRBV6-5 and J is TRBJ2-7; D remains ambiguous. CDR3 length: 14 amino acids. Germline V lookup: CDR1 MNHEY, CDR2 SVGAGI. Between the trimmed V and J ends, which lost 1 base and 0 bases, there was a span of 7 bases. The CDR3 spells CASSYFVSSYEQYF. DNA for the CDR3: TGTGCCAGCAGTTACTTTGTGAGCTCCTACGAGCAGTACTTC.

V usage is TRBV5-5 and J usage is TRBJ1-1, with D tentatively TRBD1 (6 bases). Germline CDR1 and CDR2: SGHKS and YYEKEE (reference sequence). The V end lost 2 bases, the J end lost 0 bases, and 14 bases lay between the germline ends. The CDR3 runs to 16 residues. The CDR3 region has the DNA TGTGCCAGCAGCTTTAGCCCGACAGGTTTGAACACTGAAGCTTTCTTT. Its protein is CASSFSPTGLNTEAFF.

This sequence joins TRBV4-3 and TRBJ2-2; maybe TRBD2 (6 bases). The germline gives CDR1 LGHNA, CDR2 YSLEER. Trimming removed 0 bases from V and 5 bases from J, with 13 bases in between. The CDR3 has 16 residues. The CDR3 sequence: CASSQDLGAGTGELFF. The CDR3 DNA reads TGCGCCAGCAGCCAAGATCTAGGGGCGGGGACCGGGGAGCTGTTTTTT.

The gene calls are TRBV20-1 and TRBJ2-7; 9 nucleotides agree with TRBD2. The CDR3 is made up of 11 amino acids. V lost 7 bases and J lost 4; bases outside the gene matches: 2. Germline CDR1 reads DFQATT; CDR2 reads SNEGSKA (reference sequence). CDR3 bases: TGCAGTGGCCTAGCGGGATACGAGCAGTACTTC. Translated, it gives CSGLAGYEQYF.

This chain connects TRBV5-6 to TRBJ1-1, with D perhaps TRBD1 (5 bases). Germline V lookup: CDR1 SGHDT, CDR2 YYEEEE. With 3 bases removed from V and 8 bases from J, the gap between germline ends came to 17 bases. The CDR3 has 14 amino acids. This chain's CDR3 is CASSSPGGTDEAFF. CDR3 coding DNA: TGTGCCAGCAGCTCACCCGGGGGGACTGACGAAGCTTTCTTT. Complete variable domain (other parts from reference TRBV5-6 and TRBJ1-1): DAGVTQSPTHLIKTRGQQVTLRCSPKSGHDTVSWYQQALGQGPQFIFQYYEEEERQRGNFPDRFSGHQFPNYSSELNVNALLLGDSALYLCASSSPGGTDEAFFGQGTRLTVV.

V usage is TRBV19 and J usage is TRBJ2-1; TRBD1 or TRBD2 may be the D gene (6 bases each). The length of the CDR3 is 13 residues. V dropped 5 bases and J dropped 7 bases, with 12 bases sitting between them. Germline-derived CDR1 and CDR2 are LNHDA and SQIVND (reference sequence). Written as DNA, the CDR3 is TGTGCCAGTAGTGGGGGGCCAGGGAATGAGCAGTTCTTC. Translating gives CASSGGPGNEQFF. Complete variable domain (other parts from reference TRBV19 and TRBJ2-1): DGGITQSPKYLFRKEGQNVTLSCEQNLNHDAMYWYRQDPGQGLRLIYYSQIVNDFQKGDIAEGYSVSREKKESFPLTVTSAQKNPTAFYLCASSGGPGNEQFFGPGTRLTVL.

The genes are TRBV6-6 and TRBJ1-5, with a possible D match to TRBD1 (5 bases). Trimming pared 4 bases from V and 6 bases from J, leaving 16 bases between. Germline CDR1 MNHNY, CDR2 SVGAGI (reference sequence). CDR3 length: 15 amino acids. CDR3 residues: CASSSQGPGGQPQHF. DNA of the CDR3: TGTGCCAGCAGTTCCCAGGGACCTGGGGGTCAGCCCCAGCATTTT.

The J gene is TRBJ2-3, the V gene TRBV2; no clear D. Germline V lookup: CDR1 SNHLY, CDR2 FYNNEI. V was cut by 6 bases and J by 5 bases, with 6 bases left in between. The CDR3 totals 11 residues. The CDR3 nucleotides read TGTGCCAGCAGGACCGTAGATACGCAGTATTTT. Encoded protein: CASRTVDTQYF.

The chain employs TRBV5-4 and TRBJ2-7; the D gene could be TRBD1 or TRBD2 (5 bases each). Trimming left V 5 bases short and J 3 bases short, with 12 bases between. The CDR3 sequence is 13 residues long. The germline V gene encodes CDR1 SGHNT and CDR2 YYREEE (reference sequence). The CDR3 loop reads CASRRDEGYEQYF. CDR3 bases: TGTGCCAGCAGAAGGGACGAGGGCTACGAGCAGTACTTC.

The V gene is TRBV2, the J gene TRBJ1-2, with D perhaps matching TRBD1 (6 bases). Looked up from germline, CDR1 is SNHLY and CDR2 is FYNNEI. Trimming removed 0 bases from V and 6 bases from J, with 17 bases in between. The CDR3 covers 16 residues. CDR3 amino acids: CASSEAIGTLKDGYTF. The DNA of the CDR3 is TGTGCCAGCAGTGAAGCTATCGGGACACTGAAGGATGGCTACACCTTC.

The rearrangement uses TRBV10-3 and TRBJ1-2, with 9 bases identical to TRBD1. Germline CDR1 reads ENHRY; CDR2 reads SYGVKD. The CDR3 covers 14 residues. Trimming removed 2 bases from V and 8 bases from J; junction bases left unmatched: 6. CDR3 region: CAISEGTGNEGYTF. For the CDR3, the DNA is TGTGCCATCAGTGAGGGGACAGGGAATGAAGGCTACACCTTC.

This chain uses TRBV6-5 with TRBJ2-7; possible D gene TRBD1, 5 bases. Germline V gene data show CDR1 as MNHEY and CDR2 as SVGAGI. The length of the CDR3 is 14 residues. V was shortened by 2 bases and J by 5 bases, with 13 bases between the two germline ends. The DNA for the CDR3 is TGTGCCAGCAGTTACGGGGCGACTGCAGACGAGCAGTACTTC. Translation: CASSYGATADEQYF.

V is TRBV30 and J is TRBJ2-7; D perhaps matches TRBD1 (6 bases). The V gene's germline CDR1 is GTSNPN and CDR2 SVGIG (reference sequence). Trimming removed 2 bases from V and 4 bases from J, with 9 bases in between. The CDR3 is made up of 12 amino acids. The CDR3 coding sequence is TGTGCCTGGAGTCCCCAGGGGTACGAGCAGTACTTC. The encoded protein is CAWSPQGYEQYF.